One sample yielded the 11 T cell receptor beta chains listed below, sequenced in a study of cytomegalovirus exposure and HLA in healthy donors. Generated by immunoSEQ multiplex PCR, the TCRdb table keeps only in-frame clones and is missing some. The data show 150,000 to 180,000 clones, roughly 86% seen once. Material: PBMCs. The receptor source for this set is a human donor in good health.

The chain combines TRBV7-9 with TRBJ1-4; a weak D match, TRBD1 (6 bases). Trimming pared 6 bases from V and 5 bases from J, leaving 19 bases between. CDR3 size: 16 residues. CDR1 and CDR2 from the germline V gene are SEHNR and FQNEAQ (reference sequence). The CDR3 protein is CASSWGRTDLNEKLFF. DNA for the CDR3: TGTGCCAGCAGTTGGGGACGGACAGACTTGAATGAAAAACTGTTTTTT.

The rearrangement joins TRBV27 to TRBJ1-1, with 8 bases identical to TRBD1. CDR3 length equals 16 residues. CDR1 MNHEY and CDR2 SMNVEV come from the germline V gene (reference sequence). V lost 6 bases, J lost 4 bases, and 13 bases stayed unmatched. The CDR3: CASRTGQGTAGTEAFF. Written as DNA, the CDR3 is TGTGCCAGCAGAACAGGACAGGGAACGGCGGGCACTGAAGCTTTCTTT.

This clone was found a few times. The CDR3 protein is CASSLVWPNTEAFF. In nucleotides, the CDR3 is TGCGCCAGCAGCTTGGTTTGGCCGAACACTGAAGCTTTCTTT. This chain uses TRBV5-1 with TRBJ1-1; D unresolved. In germline, CDR1 is SGHRS, CDR2 YFSETQ. This CDR3 has 14 residues. Trimming left V 0 bases short and J 1 base short, with 7 bases between.

This clone has only a few counts. The sample contains more than one DNA sequence encoding this CDR3. This chain links TRBV7-2 with TRBJ2-7; TRBD2 aligns across 11 bases. CDR1 SGHTA and CDR2 FQGNSA come from the germline V gene. The length of the CDR3 is 14 residues. The ends lost 4 bases at V and 2 bases at J; junction bases unmatched: 1. CDR3 in DNA: TGTGCCAGCAGCTCACTAGCGGGGGCCTACGAGCAGTACTTC. It specifies CASSSLAGAYEQYF.

This clone was picked up one time. One end of the junction is discordant with germline, which a read error may explain. The chain carries TRBV7-7 and TRBJ1-3; D may be TRBD1 (6 bases). The CDR3 is 18 amino acids. Germline V gene data show CDR1 as SSHAT and CDR2 as FNYEAQ (reference sequence). This CDR3 reads CASSLREIQGSSGNTIYF. In DNA form, the CDR3 reads TGTGCTAGCAGCTTAAGGGAGATTCAGGGGAGCTCTGGAAACACCATATATTTT.

This clone was counted once. The chain uses TRBV9 and TRBJ1-4; no firm D call. The CDR3 is made up of 14 amino acids. Germline V gene data show CDR1 as SGDLS and CDR2 as YYNGEE. Between the trimmed V and J ends, which lost 1 base and 4 bases, there was a span of 8 bases. The CDR3 region has the DNA TGTGCCAGCAGCGTAAAGGAGGATAATGAAAAACTGTTTTTT. It codes for CASSVKEDNEKLFF.

This chain links TRBV6-5 with TRBJ2-2; 9 nucleotides match TRBD1. Germline V gene data show CDR1 as MNHEY and CDR2 as SVGAGI. V lost 2 bases to trimming and J lost 7 bases; unmatched junction nucleotides: 5. The CDR3 has 15 residues. The CDR3 region is CASSYVGQGYGELFF. Here the CDR3 DNA reads TGTGCCAGCAGTTACGTGGGACAGGGTTACGGGGAGCTGTTTTTT.

This clone was recorded at least ten times. The chain carries TRBV6-6 and TRBJ1-6; 7 positions match TRBD1. The CDR3 extends over 13 amino acids. V shed 2 bases and J 10 bases; nucleotides not matched to a gene: 2. Germline values: CDR1 MNHNY, CDR2 SVGAGI (reference sequence). This CDR3 is CASSYEGASPLHF. The CDR3, as DNA: TGTGCCAGCAGTTACGAGGGGGCCTCACCCCTCCACTTT.

This chain uses TRBV28 with TRBJ2-7; 10 bases are a match to TRBD1. After removal of 3 bases from V and 4 bases from J, the junction contained 12 bases not matched to a gene. This CDR3 comprises 17 residues. The germline CDR1 and CDR2 sequences are MDHEN and SYDVKM. This CDR3 reads CASSLPPGQGYGYEQYF. In DNA, the CDR3 is TGTGCCAGCAGTTTGCCTCCGGGACAGGGGTACGGATACGAGCAGTACTTC.

This chain links TRBV4-1 with TRBJ2-7, with D tentatively TRBD1 (6 bases). Trimming pared 0 bases from V and 3 bases from J, leaving 12 bases between. The germline V gene encodes CDR1 MGHRA and CDR2 YSYEKL. The CDR3 has 15 amino acids. The CDR3: CASSQEQGLGYEQYF. The CDR3 DNA reads as TGCGCCAGCAGCCAAGAACAGGGCCTGGGCTACGAGCAGTACTTC.

The CDR3 DNA reads TGCGCCAGCAGCTTGTCTACAGGGTCCTACAATGAGCAGTTCTTC. Translating gives CASSLSTGSYNEQFF. V is TRBV5-1 and J is TRBJ2-1, with D perhaps matching TRBD1 (6 bases). From germline, CDR1 is SGHRS and CDR2 YFSETQ. Trimming removed 1 base from V and 1 base from J, with 9 bases in between. This CDR3 is 15 amino acids long.